Listed below are T cell receptor beta chains from one sample, sequenced in a study of blood T cell repertoires in COVID-19. Generated by immunoSEQ multiplex PCR, the TCRdb table keeps only in-frame clones and is missing some. Found here are some 59,000 clones, approximately 80% of them singletons; the top ten hold 5% to 6.5%. Sequenced: peripheral blood. The receptors derive from a woman aged 55 to 70 with acute or convalescent COVID-19. The CDR3 runs from the conserved cysteine through the conserved F or W. Each record gives: D gene, V gene, clone size, J gene, CDR3 DNA, CDR3 protein. The D gene is left open where the match is weak. Expanded clones are given a class, and other clones once, few, many or no size at all.

TRBD2	TRBV5-1	-	TRBJ2-2	TGCGCCAGCAAAAATCCGGGACTAGCCGCGACCGGGGAGCTGTTTTTT	CASKNPGLAATGELFF
-	TRBV7-3	-	TRBJ2-1	TGTGCCAGCAGCTTAACGAAGGGAGATGAGCAGTTCTTC	CASSLTKGDEQFF
TRBD1	TRBV30	-	TRBJ1-1	TGTGCCTCAGGACAGGGGAACACTGAAGCTTTCTTT	CASGQGNTEAFF
TRBD1	TRBV13	-	TRBJ1-1	TGTGCCAGCAGCGGTTCGACAGGGAAAACTGAAGCTTTCTTT	CASSGSTGKTEAFF
TRBD2	TRBV7-9	-	TRBJ2-5	TGTGCCAGCAGCTTAGGACTAGCGGGAGGGGGGACCCAGTACTTC	CASSLGLAGGGTQYF
TRBD1	TRBV11-2	-	TRBJ1-5	TGTGCCAGCAGCCCGGGACAGGGTGGCCCCCAGCATTTT	CASSPGQGGPQHF
TRBD1	TRBV28	once	TRBJ1-1	TGTGCCAGCACCCCACAGGGGCGAACCTTCGCTTTCTTT	CASTPQGRTFAFF
-	TRBV29-1	-	TRBJ2-3	TGCAGCGTTGGACGGGGGAGTGACAGTAGCACAGATACGCAGTATTTT	CSVGRGSDSSTDTQYF
-	TRBV20-1	-	TRBJ1-5	TGCAGTGCTAGTACGGGGTTTAGCAATCAGCCCCAGCATTTT	CSASTGFSNQPQHF
TRBD2	TRBV29-1	-	TRBJ2-5	TGCAGCGTTGGGGGAGGGGATAGAGAGACCCAGTACTTC	CSVGGGDRETQYF
-	TRBV2	once	TRBJ1-6	TGTGCCAGCAGTGTTGAGGCAAATTCACCCCTCCACTTT	CASSVEANSPLHF
TRBD1	TRBV19	-	TRBJ1-5	TGTGCCAGTATGGCGGTGGCAGGGGGTCCCCGGCCCCAGCATTTT	CASMAVAGGPRPQHF